This entry describes one T cell receptor (beta chain). Its antigen is not identified. This specimen belongs to a study of cytomegalovirus exposure and HLA in healthy donors. This CDR3 region has 14 residues. The germline V gene has CDR1 GTSNPN and CDR2 SVGIG (reference sequence). Trimming cost V 0 bases and J 12 bases, with 17 bases left between them. It was with 60 Vbeta and 13 Jbeta primers that the PCR ran. The repertoire was sequenced with immunoSEQ multiplex PCR; TCRdb's copy has only in-frame clones and lacks some. The sample holds about 130,000 clones, over 60% seen once. General observations from the study: A further, later analysis showed that HLA-associated TCR beta chains (compared with equally common others) were more clonally expanded. In an earlier analysis, most TCR beta V segments were productive about 87% or about 30% of the time.

Specimen: PBMCs. This receptor was identified in a man aged 18 to 30 in good health and CMV-seronegative. This chain connects TRBV30 to TRBJ1-4; maybe TRBD1 (6 bases). The chain's CDR3 is CAWSVLGGAGELFF. CDR3 nucleotides: TGTGCCTGGAGTGTACTAGGGGGAGCTGGGGAACTGTTTTTT. Using reference TRBV30 and TRBJ1-4 for the parts outside the CDR3, the full variable domain is SQTIHQWPATLVQPVGSPLSLECTVEGTSNPNLYWYRQAAGRGLQLLFYSVGIGQISSEVPQNLSASRPQDRQFILSSKKLLLSDSGFYLCAWSVLGGAGELFFGSGTQLSVL.